This TCR beta chain appears in the sequencing data of a study of post-analysis software for immune sequencing data. Study context: Secondary progressive, relapsing-remitting and progressive-relapsing multiple sclerosis were among the included disease courses. Study-wide points: Roughly 5 TRBV segments, including TRBV5-6, TRBV5-1 and TRBV20-1, were more frequent in patients than controls.

cDNA libraries of TCR beta carried unique molecular identifiers. Starting from approximately 1 to 10 million T cells, the study yielded a few hundred thousand cDNA molecules. One entry per CDR3 protein, called by TCRdb with MiXCR from the PCR reads. The table lists about 260,000 distinct CDR3 sequences, 35% to 40% of them singletons, with more than 4% in the top ten. This clonotype was found many times. No antigen is known for it. The CDR3 contains 16 residues. Germline CDR1 and CDR2: DFQATT and SNEGSKA (reference sequence). Trimming removed 1 base from V and 2 bases from J, with 17 bases in between. The source of this sequence is a girl aged 10 to 17 with multiple sclerosis. The sample taken for sequencing was blood. The chain uses TRBV20-1 and TRBJ1-2, with D perhaps matching TRBD1 (5 bases). In nucleotides, the CDR3 is TGCAGTGCTAGAGGTTCACCCCCCGGGGGGAACTATGGCTACACCTTC. Translated, it gives CSARGSPPGGNYGYTF.